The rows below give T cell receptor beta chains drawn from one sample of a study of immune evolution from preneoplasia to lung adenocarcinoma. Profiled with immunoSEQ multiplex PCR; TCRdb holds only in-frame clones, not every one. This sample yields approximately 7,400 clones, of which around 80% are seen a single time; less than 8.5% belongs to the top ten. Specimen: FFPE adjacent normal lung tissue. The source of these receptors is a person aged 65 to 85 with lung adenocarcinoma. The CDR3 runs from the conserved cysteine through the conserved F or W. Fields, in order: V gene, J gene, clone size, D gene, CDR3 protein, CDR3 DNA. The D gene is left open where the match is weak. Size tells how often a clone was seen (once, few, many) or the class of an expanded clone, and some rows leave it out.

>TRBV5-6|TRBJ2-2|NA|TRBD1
CASRTTGANTGELFF
TGTGCCAGCCGAACGACAGGGGCGAACACCGGGGAGCTGTTTTTT
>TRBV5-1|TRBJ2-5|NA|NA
CASTGLRGQETQYF
TGCGCCAGCACGGGGCTCCGCGGGCAAGAGACCCAGTACTTC
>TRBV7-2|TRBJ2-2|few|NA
CASSLAVQGNTGELFF
TGTGCCAGCAGCTTAGCGGTCCAGGGGAACACCGGGGAGCTGTTTTTT
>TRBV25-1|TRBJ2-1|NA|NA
CASSLRDIVYEQFF
TGTGCCAGCAGTCTCCGGGACATAGTTTATGAGCAGTTCTTC
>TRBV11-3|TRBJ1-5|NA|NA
CASSSAGGVEPQHF
TGTGCCAGCAGCTCCGCCGGGGGGGTAGAGCCCCAGCATTTT
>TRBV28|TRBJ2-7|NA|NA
CASSFTTYEQYF
TGTGCCAGCAGTTTTACAACCTACGAGCAGTACTTC
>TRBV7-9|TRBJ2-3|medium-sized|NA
CASSSTRGESTDTQYF
TGTGCCAGCAGCTCCACTAGAGGGGAAAGCACAGATACGCAGTATTTT
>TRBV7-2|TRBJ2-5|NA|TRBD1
CASSPGTGGQETQYF
TGTGCCAGCAGCCCCGGGACAGGGGGCCAAGAGACCCAGTACTTC
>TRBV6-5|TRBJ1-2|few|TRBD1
CASRRQGMGGYTF
TGTGCCAGCAGAAGACAGGGTATGGGTGGCTACACCTTC
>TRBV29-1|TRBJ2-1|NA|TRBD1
CSVVGGQGSYNEQFF
TGCAGCGTTGTGGGGGGACAGGGGTCCTACAATGAGCAGTTCTTC
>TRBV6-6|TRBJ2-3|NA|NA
CASSYSRPDTQYF
TGTGCCAGCAGTTACTCCAGACCCGATACGCAGTATTTT
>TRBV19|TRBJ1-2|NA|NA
CATEGPNYGYTF
TGTGCCACCGAGGGCCCTAACTATGGCTACACCTTC
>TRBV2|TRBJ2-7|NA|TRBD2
CASLFSGTSTIWEQYF
TGTGCCAGCTTATTCTCCGGGACTAGCACGATTTGGGAGCAGTACTTC
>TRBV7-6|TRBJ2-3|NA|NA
CASSRTGSPDTQYF
TGTGCCAGCAGCCGCACAGGGAGTCCAGATACGCAGTATTTT
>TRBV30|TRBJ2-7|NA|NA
CAWSGSYEQYF
TGTGCCTGGAGCGGTTCCTACGAGCAGTACTTC
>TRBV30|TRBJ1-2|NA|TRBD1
CAWSVGTGSAYGYTF
TGTGCCTGGAGTGTTGGGACAGGGTCCGCCTATGGCTACACCTTC
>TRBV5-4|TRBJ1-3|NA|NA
CASSFSGRGVGNTIYF
TGTGCCAGCAGCTTTAGTGGCAGAGGGGTTGGAAACACCATATATTTT
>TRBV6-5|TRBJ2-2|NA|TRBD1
CASRTGDTGELFF
TGTGCCAGCAGGACAGGGGACACCGGGGAGCTGTTTTTT
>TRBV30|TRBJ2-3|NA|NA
CAWGGVLGTDTQYF
TGTGCCTGGGGGGGCGTGTTGGGCACAGATACGCAGTATTTT
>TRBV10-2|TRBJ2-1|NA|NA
CASSEFNEQFF
TGCGCCAGCAGTGAGTTCAATGAGCAGTTCTTC
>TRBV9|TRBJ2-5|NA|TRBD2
CASSTRDGGLGETQYF
TGTGCCAGCAGCACAAGGGATGGGGGACTAGGAGAGACCCAGTACTTC
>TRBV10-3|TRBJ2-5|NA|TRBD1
CAISESTGEETQYF
TGTGCCATCAGTGAGTCGACAGGGGAAGAGACCCAGTACTTC
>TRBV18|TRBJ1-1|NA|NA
CASSPKGDTEAFF
TGTGCCAGCTCACCGAAGGGGGACACTGAAGCTTTCTTT
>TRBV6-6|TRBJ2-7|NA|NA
CATNSPEGALVYEQYF
TGTGCCACCAATTCCCCGGAGGGGGCCCTTGTCTACGAGCAGTACTTC
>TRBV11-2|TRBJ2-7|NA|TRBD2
CASRSLAGGQSSYEQYF
TGTGCCAGCAGAAGTCTGGCGGGGGGCCAGAGCTCCTACGAGCAGTACTTC
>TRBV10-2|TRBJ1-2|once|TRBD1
CASSEGAGGYTF
TGCGCCAGCAGCGAGGGGGCAGGGGGCTACACCTTC
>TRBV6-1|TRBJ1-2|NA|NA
CASIPSLRAGGYTF
TGTGCCAGCATTCCCTCGCTCAGGGCCGGCGGCTACACCTTC
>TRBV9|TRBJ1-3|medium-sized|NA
CASSVDNRLSGNTIYF
TGTGCCAGCAGCGTAGATAACAGGCTTTCTGGAAACACCATATATTTT
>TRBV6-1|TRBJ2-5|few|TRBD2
CASSDPGLAGGGETQYF
TGTGCCAGCAGTGACCCGGGACTAGCGGGAGGGGGAGAGACCCAGTACTTC
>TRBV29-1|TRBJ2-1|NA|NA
CSVDWGNEQFF
TGCAGCGTTGATTGGGGGAATGAGCAGTTCTTC
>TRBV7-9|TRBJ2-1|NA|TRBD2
CASSRIAGGRNEQFF
TGTGCCAGCAGCCGTATAGCGGGAGGGCGCAATGAGCAGTTCTTC
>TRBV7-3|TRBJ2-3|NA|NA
CASSLLGRFTDTQYF
TGTGCCAGCAGCTTATTGGGGCGTTTCACAGATACGCAGTATTTT
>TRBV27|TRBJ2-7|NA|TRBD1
CASSLSRGVTPGGEQYF
TGTGCCAGCAGTTTATCCCGTGGGGTGACCCCAGGGGGAGAGCAGTACTTC
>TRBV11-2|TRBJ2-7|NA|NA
CASSLGVDLYEQYF
TGTGCCAGCAGCTTAGGGGTAGATCTCTACGAGCAGTACTTC
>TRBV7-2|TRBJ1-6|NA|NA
CASSQWPGRSSYNSPLHF
TGTGCCAGCAGCCAATGGCCGGGACGGAGCTCCTATAATTCACCCCTCCACTTT
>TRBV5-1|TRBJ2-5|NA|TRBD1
CASRIQGFQETQYF
TGCGCCAGCCGGATACAGGGGTTCCAAGAGACCCAGTACTTC
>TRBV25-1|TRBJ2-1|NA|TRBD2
CASSELVEGTSGTGEQFF
TGTGCCAGCAGTGAATTGGTTGAGGGGACTAGCGGGACTGGTGAGCAGTTCTTC
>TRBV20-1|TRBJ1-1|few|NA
CSAREVREAFF
TGCAGTGCTAGAGAAGTAAGGGAAGCTTTCTTT
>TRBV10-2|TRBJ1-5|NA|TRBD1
CASRTGGTSNQPQHF
TGCGCCAGCAGAACAGGGGGGACAAGCAATCAGCCCCAGCATTTT
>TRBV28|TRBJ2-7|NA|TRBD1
CASSFRGTGSYEQYF
TGTGCCAGCAGTTTCCGCGGGACAGGATCCTACGAGCAGTACTTC
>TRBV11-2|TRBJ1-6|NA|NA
CASSMRETQYNSPLHF
TGTGCCAGCAGCATGAGGGAGACCCAATATAATTCACCCCTCCACTTT
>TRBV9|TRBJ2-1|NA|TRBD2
CASSRSGANYNEQFF
TGTGCCAGCAGTCGTAGCGGGGCCAACTACAATGAGCAGTTCTTC
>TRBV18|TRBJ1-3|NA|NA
CASSLSTVYSGNTIYF
TGTGCCAGCTCACTTTCCACAGTCTACTCTGGAAACACCATATATTTT
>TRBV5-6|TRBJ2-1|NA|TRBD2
CASSLGLAGYNEQFF
TGTGCCAGCAGCTTGGGGCTAGCGGGGTACAATGAGCAGTTCTTC
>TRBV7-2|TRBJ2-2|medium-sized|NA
CASSPQTGELFF
TGTGCCAGCAGCCCCCAAACCGGGGAGCTGTTTTTT
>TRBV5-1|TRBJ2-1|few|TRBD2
CASSTRLAGGNNEQFF
TGCGCCAGCAGTACTAGACTAGCGGGGGGGAACAATGAGCAGTTCTTC
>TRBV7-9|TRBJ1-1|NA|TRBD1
CASSLVGQLNTEAFF
TGTGCCAGCAGCTTAGTGGGACAGCTGAACACTGAAGCTTTCTTT
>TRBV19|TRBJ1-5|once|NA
CASSIVGNNQPQHF
TGTGCCAGTAGTATTGTAGGGAACAATCAGCCCCAGCATTTT
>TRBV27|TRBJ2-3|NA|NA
CASSLNSPTDTQYF
TGTGCCAGCAGTCTCAACTCACCCACAGATACGCAGTATTTT
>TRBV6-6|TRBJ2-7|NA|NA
CASSYGVRTYEQYF
TGTGCCAGCAGTTACGGGGTCAGAACCTACGAGCAGTACTTC
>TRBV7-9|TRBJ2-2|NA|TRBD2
CASSFGLAGAAGELFF
TGTGCCAGCAGCTTTGGACTAGCGGGGGCAGCCGGGGAGCTGTTTTTT
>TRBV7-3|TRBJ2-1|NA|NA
CASSPINPGPTVRNEQFF
TGTGCCAGCAGCCCAATTAACCCGGGGCCTACAGTGCGCAATGAGCAGTTCTTC
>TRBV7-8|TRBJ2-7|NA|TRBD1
CASSLRQGDRGYEQYF
TGTGCCAGCAGCTTAAGACAGGGGGATAGAGGCTACGAGCAGTACTTC
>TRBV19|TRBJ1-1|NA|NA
CASQGGRGLNTEAFF
TGTGCCAGTCAAGGCGGGCGGGGATTGAACACTGAAGCTTTCTTT
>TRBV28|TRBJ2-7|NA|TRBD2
CASSIAGGDSILYEQYF
TGTGCCAGCAGTATAGCGGGGGGGGACTCTATTCTCTACGAGCAGTACTTC
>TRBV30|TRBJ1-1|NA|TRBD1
CAWRPPGQYNTEAFF
TGTGCCTGGAGGCCCCCGGGACAGTATAACACTGAAGCTTTCTTT
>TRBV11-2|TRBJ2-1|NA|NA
CASSSMDEQFF
TGTGCCAGCAGTTCTATGGATGAGCAGTTCTTC
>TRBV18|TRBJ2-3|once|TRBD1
CASSPRTGSSTDTQYF
TGTGCCAGCTCACCTCGGACAGGGTCTAGCACAGATACGCAGTATTTT
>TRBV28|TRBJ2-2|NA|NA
CASRKMTGNTGELFF
TGTGCCAGCAGGAAGATGACAGGAAACACCGGGGAGCTGTTTTTT